This T cell receptor beta chain was retrieved from a study of regulatory T cells in long-lasting Graves disease. Whole-study results and caveats: The study found TRBV28, TRBJ1-2 and TRBJ2-5 favored in persistent disease.

This clonotype occurred many times. Antigen specificity is unknown. Germline loops: CDR1 LNHNV, CDR2 YYDKDF (reference sequence). V shed 1 base and J 4 bases; nucleotides not matched to a gene: 5. There are 17 residues in the CDR3. Sample time point: newly diagnosed GD, antithyroid drugs for less than 3 months. TCR sequences were obtained from RNA taken from PBMCs. Construction of the TCR beta libraries employed iRepertoire HTBI primers in conjunction with Arm-PCR of CDR3 regions. In TCRdb, the multiplex PCR reads were re-called with MiXCR into one record per CDR3 protein. The table records roughly 380,000 distinct CDR3 sequences, roughly 16% of them present only once.

The source was peripheral blood mononuclear cells (PBMCs), collected at new diagnosis, from a patient treated with antithyroid drugs. This chain uses TRBV15 with TRBJ2-3, with 13 bases that match TRBD2. This sequence was found in a female donor with Graves disease. DNA of the CDR3: TGTGCCACCAGCAGAGGTCCGGGACTAGCGGGGTCAGATACGCAGTATTTT. This codes for CATSRGPGLAGSDTQYF.